The 4 T cell receptor beta chains in this list originate from one sample, sequenced in a study of blood T cells in healthy people across ages (dated by TCRdb to about 2015). The library was generated by 5' RACE. For sequencing, an Illumina HiSeq 2500 was employed. A second PCR of roughly 6 to 12 cycles was performed with a sample-barcoded 5' primer and a J-beta primer mix. The public sequencing data were trimmed at Q25 with fastp and processed into clonotypes with MiXCR by TCRdb, which kept only in-frame beta chains. Rows with a matching CDR3 protein are joined into one entry that keeps the most common DNA and genes. Across this sample there are about 1.4 million distinct CDR3 sequences, with approximately 59% seen only once. The biggest ten clones account for 5.5% to 8% of the sample. The sample was blood. These receptors came from a young man in good health.

The genes are TRBV15 and TRBJ2-2; TRBD1 agrees at 8 bases. Germline V gives CDR1 LNHNV, CDR2 YYDKDF (reference sequence). Unmatched junction bases numbered 3, after V lost 5 bases and J lost 1 base. There are 15 residues in the CDR3. The CDR3 reads CATSPGGRNTGELFF. The DNA for the CDR3 is TGTGCCACCAGCCCAGGGGGCAGGAACACCGGGGAGCTGTTTTTT.

V is TRBV4-1 and J is TRBJ2-7; TRBD1 aligns across 10 bases. Judging by the DNA end, TRBJ2-5 fits better; the J call may be wrong. The germline CDR1 and CDR2 sequences are MGHRA and YSYEKL. This CDR3 contains 15 residues. CDR3 nucleotide sequence: TGCGCCAGCAGCCGGGGACAGGGGATGAACGAGACCCAGTACTTC. It encodes CASSRGQGMNETQYF.

The chain has TRBV6-5 and TRBJ1-2; D is perhaps TRBD1 (6 bases). Deletions cut 5 bases from V and 8 bases from J, with 12 bases between. The germline V gene encodes CDR1 MNHEY and CDR2 SVGAGI. This CDR3 spans 12 amino acids. DNA of the CDR3: TGTGCCAGCAGTCGAAACAGGGACGGCTACACCTTC. Its protein is CASSRNRDGYTF.

The chain has TRBV20-1 and TRBJ2-3; D is ambiguous. This CDR3 comprises 13 residues. Germline CDR1 DFQATT, CDR2 SNEGSKA (reference sequence). V lost 1 base and J 1 base, leaving 6 bases between the germline ends. CDR3 region: CSARVWGTDTQYF. CDR3 in DNA: TGCAGTGCTAGAGTGTGGGGCACAGATACGCAGTATTTT.